One sample yielded the 8 T cell receptor beta chains listed below, sequenced in a study of blood T cell repertoires in COVID-19. This table comes from immunoSEQ multiplex PCR, and its TCRdb copy is limited to in-frame clones, with some not included. The profile shows about 500,000 clones, roughly nine tenths of them singletons. The sequenced material came from PBMCs or T cells enriched from blood (not recorded which). The source of these receptors is a woman between 18 and 29 years old who had recovered from COVID-19.

The chain has TRBV5-1 and TRBJ1-6, with TRBD1 matching over 10 bases. The CDR3 sequence is 21 residues long. The germline CDR1 and CDR2 sequences are SGHRS and YFSETQ. Trimming took 3 bases from V and 7 from J; bases not matched to a gene: 22. The CDR3 here is CASSWGSPGQGRQGRNSPLHF. CDR3 bases: TGCGCCAGCAGCTGGGGGAGTCCGGGACAGGGGAGGCAAGGTCGCAATTCACCCCTCCACTTT.

The CDR3 is CAISESRQGSEQFF. The CDR3 region has the DNA TGTGCCATCAGTGAGTCTAGACAGGGGAGTGAGCAGTTCTTC. This chain uses TRBV10-3 with TRBJ2-1, with 8 bases lining up with TRBD1. V shed 0 bases and J 9 bases; nucleotides not matched to a gene: 4. The CDR3 totals 14 residues. Germline CDR1 ENHRY, CDR2 SYGVKD.

The CDR3 DNA is TGTGCCAGCAGTCTGACAGGGGGGGGGACTGAAGCTTTCTTT. Its translation is CASSLTGGGTEAFF. The V gene is TRBV6-5, the J gene TRBJ1-1; 9 bases are shared with TRBD1. V was pared by 5 bases and J by 5 bases, with 6 bases of the junction left unmatched. CDR1 MNHEY and CDR2 SVGAGI come from the germline V gene. The CDR3 contains 14 residues.

The gene calls are TRBV29-1 and TRBJ1-1; D gene uncertain. This CDR3 region has 14 residues. Trimming stripped 8 bases from V and 0 bases from J, with 16 bases between. CDR1 is SQVTM and CDR2 is ANQGSEA in the germline V gene. The CDR3 loop is CSFRPYTVNTEAFF. CDR3 in DNA: TGCAGCTTCAGGCCCTATACAGTGAACACTGAAGCTTTCTTT.

The chain joins TRBV7-6 to TRBJ2-1, with 8 bases aligning to TRBD1. After removal of 8 bases from V and 3 bases from J, the junction contained 3 bases not matched to a gene. This CDR3 has 13 amino acids. Germline CDR1 and CDR2: SGHVS and FNYEAQ. The CDR3 coding sequence is TGTGCCAGCGCAGGGGGCGGCTACAATGAGCAGTTCTTC. This sequence encodes CASAGGGYNEQFF.

This chain uses TRBV5-5 with TRBJ2-7; 12 bases agree with TRBD2. The CDR3 covers 16 residues. The V gene end was trimmed by 4 bases and the J gene end by 3 bases; junction bases not matched to a gene: 8. Germline-derived CDR1 and CDR2 are SGHKS and YYEKEE (reference sequence). For the CDR3, the DNA is TGTGCCAGCAGCAGCCTCACTAGCGGGGGGTACTACGAGCAGTACTTC. It translates to CASSSLTSGGYYEQYF.

The rearrangement uses TRBV12-3 or TRBV12-4 and TRBJ2-1; TRBD1 might be the D (6 bases). Trimming left V 5 bases short and J 8 bases short, with 13 bases between. This CDR3 spans 13 amino acids. This chain's CDR3 is CASSPYSGDEQFF. The CDR3 DNA reads TGTGCCAGCAGTCCGTATTCAGGGGATGAGCAGTTCTTC.

The V call is TRBV29-1, the J call TRBJ2-3; the D is unclear. The V gene lost 4 bases and the J gene lost 3 bases, with 8 bases spanning the gap. Germline V lookup: CDR1 SQVTM, CDR2 ANQGSEA. CDR3 size: 12 residues. The CDR3 loop is CSVGSRTDTQYF. In DNA, the CDR3 is TGCAGCGTTGGTTCCAGGACAGATACGCAGTATTTT.